The 29 T cell receptor beta chains listed next were all sequenced from one sample in a study of T-cell reconstitution after alpha-beta-depleted transplantation in children. It was with unique molecular identifiers that the TCRbeta library was prepared. One entry per CDR3 protein results from TCRdb running MiXCR on the PCR reads. Among roughly 570,000 distinct CDR3 sequences listed, roughly 30% were seen once. The sequenced sample was PBMCs, obtained before TCRalphabeta/CD19-depleted stem cell transplant. These receptors were collected from a boy under two years old with Wiskott-Aldrich syndrome, due to receive a stem cell transplant.

This clonotype occurred a few times. V and J are TRBV27 and TRBJ2-1, with D perhaps being TRBD1 or TRBD2 (5 bases each). This CDR3 is built from 13 residues. The V gene's germline CDR1 is MNHEY and CDR2 SMNVEV (reference sequence). V lost 5 bases and J lost 6, with 11 bases in between. The chain's CDR3 is CASSPTRGNEQFF. The CDR3 DNA reads TGTGCCAGCAGTCCCACTAGGGGCAATGAGCAGTTCTTC.

The rearrangement uses TRBV28 and TRBJ1-3; D is uncertain. V was pared by 6 bases and J by 0 bases, with 9 bases between. Germline V gene sequence: CDR1 MDHEN, CDR2 SYDVKM. The CDR3 is made up of 14 amino acids. CDR3 nucleotides: TGTGCCAGCAGCGGAACAGTCTCTGGAAACACCATATATTTT. Translating gives CASSGTVSGNTIYF.

The chain has TRBV5-1 and TRBJ2-5; D is tentatively TRBD1 or TRBD2 (5 bases each). Trimming removed 3 bases from V and 2 bases from J, with 14 bases in between. The CDR3 has 15 amino acids. Germline values: CDR1 SGHRS, CDR2 YFSETQ. The CDR3, as DNA: TGCGCCAGCAGCTCCCGCCGGGGCGGGCAAGAGACCCAGTACTTC. Amino acid sequence: CASSSRRGGQETQYF.

This clonotype came up once. The chain couples TRBV28 to TRBJ2-3; D not resolved. Germline-derived CDR1 and CDR2 are MDHEN and SYDVKM. Deletions cut 6 bases from V and 5 bases from J, with 15 bases between. The CDR3 is 14 amino acids. The CDR3 here is CASSLWTTRDTQYF. The CDR3 DNA reads TGTGCCAGCAGCTTGTGGACGACACGAGATACGCAGTATTTT.

V usage is TRBV19 and J usage is TRBJ2-3; 10 nucleotides match TRBD2. Germline V gives CDR1 LNHDA, CDR2 SQIVND (reference sequence). The CDR3 runs to 14 residues. V trimming: 10 bases; J trimming: 2 bases; junction bases outside the gene matches: 6. For the CDR3, the DNA is TGTGCCATCCATAGCGGGAGGCCCACAGATACGCAGTATTTT. Protein sequence: CAIHSGRPTDTQYF.

This clonotype has a handful of counts. The CDR3 region has the DNA TGTGCCAGCGGTAGCGGCTCATACAATGAGCAGTTCTTC. It is translated as CASGSGSYNEQFF. J is TRBJ2-1 and V is TRBV7-9; D might be TRBD2 (6 bases). Deletions cut 8 bases from V and 4 bases from J, with 12 bases between. This CDR3 is 13 amino acids long. Germline CDR1 and CDR2: SEHNR and FQNEAQ (reference sequence).

The chain carries TRBV28 and TRBJ2-1; tentatively, D is TRBD1 (5 bases). CDR3 size: 16 residues. The V gene lost 5 bases and the J gene lost 6 bases, with 20 bases spanning the gap. Per germline, CDR1 MDHEN and CDR2 SYDVKM. The DNA for the CDR3 is TGTGCCAGCAGTATCCTCCAGGAGCAAAGGGGCAATGAGCAGTTCTTC. Translating gives CASSILQEQRGNEQFF. Combining the CDR3 with reference TRBV28 and TRBJ2-1 gives the whole variable domain DVKVTQSSRYLVKRTGEKVFLECVQDMDHENMFWYRQDPGLGLRLIYFSYDVKMKEKGDIPEGYSVSREKKERFSLILESASTNQTSMYLCASSILQEQRGNEQFFGPGTRLTVL.

The J gene is TRBJ2-1, the V gene TRBV14; D gene ambiguous. The CDR3 length is 13 residues. Germline CDR1 and CDR2: SGHDN and FVKESK. The V and J ends lost 1 base and 4 bases respectively, with 5 bases between them. CDR3 DNA sequence: TGTGCCAGCAGCCAAGCTGATTACAATGAGCAGTTCTTC. Its translation: CASSQADYNEQFF. The complete variable domain, with remaining parts taken from reference TRBV14 and TRBJ2-1, reads EAGVTQFPSHSVIEKGQTVTLRCDPISGHDNLYWYRRVMGKEIKFLLHFVKESKQDESGMPNNRFLAERTGGTYSTLKVQPAELEDSGVYFCASSQADYNEQFFGPGTRLTVL.

The genes are TRBV11-2 and TRBJ1-4; no firm D call. V lost 5 bases, J lost 6 bases, and 16 bases lay in between. Germline lookup yields CDR1 SGHAT and CDR2 FQNNGV. CDR3 length equals 15 residues. Written as DNA, the CDR3 is TGTGCCAGCAGCCCCCTGGGAGGGAGTCATGAAAAACTGTTTTTT. It translates to CASSPLGGSHEKLFF.

The chain links TRBV5-1 to TRBJ2-1; the D gene is possibly TRBD2 (6 bases). The CDR3 contains 14 residues. Germline loops: CDR1 SGHRS, CDR2 YFSETQ. Between the trimmed V and J ends, which lost 3 bases and 5 bases, there was a span of 12 bases. The CDR3 coding sequence is TGCGCCAGCAGCTGGAGGGACCTACACAATGAGCAGTTCTTC. Translating it yields CASSWRDLHNEQFF.

This clonotype was observed a handful of times. The J gene is TRBJ2-2, the V gene TRBV10-3; D uncertain. The CDR3 contains 14 residues. The V gene's germline CDR1 is ENHRY and CDR2 SYGVKD. Trimming cost V 10 bases and J 5 bases, with 17 bases left between them. CDR3 sequence: CATRLSLNTGELFF. The CDR3, as DNA: TGTGCCACACGGCTTAGCTTAAATACCGGGGAGCTGTTTTTT.

This clonotype showed up many times. The chain has TRBV12-3 or TRBV12-4 and TRBJ2-2; D unresolved. The CDR3 runs 15 residues. The germline V and J ends were trimmed by 2 bases and 5 bases, with 12 bases remaining between them. In DNA form, the CDR3 reads TGTGCCAGCAGTTTAAGAATCCGCGCGACCGGGGAGCTGTTTTTT. Translation gives CASSLRIRATGELFF.

The chain carries TRBV24-1 and TRBJ2-3, with D possibly TRBD2 on 6 matching bases. CDR3 size: 13 residues. The V gene lost 8 bases and the J gene lost 14 bases, with 22 bases spanning the gap. Germline V gene lookup returns CDR1 KGHDR and CDR2 SFDVKD. In nucleotides, the CDR3 is TGTGCCACCATAAAAACCGGGAGCGCCCCGGGGTATTTT. This sequence encodes CATIKTGSAPGYF.

This clonotype was seen more than once but under ten times. The chain joins TRBV5-1 to TRBJ1-1; D is possibly TRBD1 (6 bases). This CDR3 has 15 residues. The V end lost 4 bases, the J end lost 0 bases, and 13 bases lay between the germline ends. Germline-derived CDR1 and CDR2 are SGHRS and YFSETQ. CDR3 sequence: CASSVRQAVNTEAFF. As DNA, the CDR3 is TGCGCCAGCAGCGTACGACAGGCCGTGAACACTGAAGCTTTCTTT. The full variable domain, in which reference TRBV5-1 and TRBJ1-1 provide the parts outside the CDR3, is KAGVTQTPRYLIKTRGQQVTLSCSPISGHRSVSWYQQTPGQGLQFLFEYFSETQRNKGNFPGRFSGRQFSNSRSEMNVSTLELGDSALYLCASSVRQAVNTEAFFGQGTRLTVV.

The rearrangement links TRBV9 to TRBJ2-1; D call uncertain. The V gene's germline CDR1 is SGDLS and CDR2 YYNGEE. V lost 2 bases and J 9 bases, leaving 9 bases between the germline ends. This CDR3 has 12 amino acids. The CDR3 DNA is TGTGCCAGCAGCGTTCCCTCCGGTGAGCAGTTCTTC. Translated: CASSVPSGEQFF. The full variable domain, rest sourced from reference TRBV9 and TRBJ2-1, is DSGVTQTPKHLITATGQRVTLRCSPRSGDLSVYWYQQSLDQGLQFLIQYYNGEERAKGNILERFSAQQFPDLHSELNLSSLELGDSALYFCASSVPSGEQFFGPGTRLTVL.

This CDR3 reads CASSEAQVRSEQFF. Written as DNA, the CDR3 is TGTGCCAGCAGTGAGGCTCAGGTCCGAAGTGAGCAGTTCTTC. This chain joins TRBV25-1 and TRBJ2-1; D ambiguous. This CDR3 spans 14 amino acids. The germline V and J ends were trimmed by 3 bases and 9 bases, with 15 bases remaining between them. Germline CDR1 reads MGHDK; CDR2 reads SYGVNS.

In its sample, this clonotype was seen a few times. V is TRBV27 and J is TRBJ2-6, with D unresolved. The CDR3 is made up of 15 amino acids. Germline CDR1 MNHEY, CDR2 SMNVEV (reference sequence). The V gene lost 3 bases and the J gene lost 0 bases, with 6 bases spanning the gap. The CDR3 sequence: CASSFTASGANVLTF. The CDR3 DNA is TGTGCCAGCAGTTTCACCGCCTCTGGGGCCAACGTCCTGACTTTC.

This chain links TRBV20-1 with TRBJ1-2; 7 positions agree with TRBD1. Unmatched junction bases numbered 8, after V lost 0 bases and J lost 4 bases. Germline CDR1 and CDR2: DFQATT and SNEGSKA (reference sequence). The CDR3 is 15 residues long. The CDR3 loop reads CSARDSDPGGYGYTF. In nucleotides, the CDR3 is TGCAGTGCTAGAGATTCTGATCCAGGGGGCTATGGCTACACCTTC.

The count of this clonotype is one. V usage is TRBV2 and J usage is TRBJ2-5; D gene unclear. The V end was cut by 2 bases, the J end by 2 bases, with 6 bases between. This CDR3 is 13 amino acids long. Per germline, CDR1 SNHLY and CDR2 FYNNEI. CDR3 nucleotide sequence: TGTGCCAGCAGTGAATACAGACAAGAGACCCAGTACTTC. Translation gives CASSEYRQETQYF. The complete variable domain, with remaining parts taken from reference TRBV2 and TRBJ2-5, reads EPEVTQTPSHQVTQMGQEVILRCVPISNHLYFYWYRQILGQKVEFLVSFYNNEISEKSEIFDDQFSVERPDGSNFTLKIRSTKLEDSAMYFCASSEYRQETQYFGPGTRLLVL.

The rearrangement joins TRBV5-1 to TRBJ2-1; 7 bases align to TRBD2. The trim removed 0 bases at V and 6 bases at J, leaving 9 bases unmatched. The CDR3 spans 16 residues. Germline V gene data show CDR1 as SGHRS and CDR2 as YFSETQ. The DNA for the CDR3 is TGCGCCAGCAGCTTGGAGGCGGGAGTAGGGTTCAATGAGCAGTTCTTC. Amino acid sequence: CASSLEAGVGFNEQFF.

The genes are TRBV7-3 and TRBJ1-2, with D perhaps matching TRBD1 (6 bases). V gave up 2 bases and J gave up 6 bases, with 10 bases separating them. The CDR3 consists of 13 residues. Per the germline V gene, CDR1 is SGHTA and CDR2 is FQGTGA. The CDR3 DNA is TGTGCCAGCAGCTTACAGGGGACCCATGGCTACACCTTC. It specifies CASSLQGTHGYTF.

This clonotype was observed a handful of times. V gene TRBV5-5 combines with J gene TRBJ2-5; 7 bases are shared with TRBD1. V was clipped by 4 bases and J by 3 bases; unmatched bases: 3. The CDR3 is made up of 13 amino acids. Germline CDR1 and CDR2: SGHKS and YYEKEE (reference sequence). The DNA for the CDR3 is TGTGCCAGCAGCGACAGGGCCGAAGAGACCCAGTACTTC. This sequence encodes CASSDRAEETQYF.

V gene TRBV20-1 combines with J gene TRBJ2-7; D ambiguous. Germline V lookup: CDR1 DFQATT, CDR2 SNEGSKA (reference sequence). V dropped 5 bases and J dropped 1 base, with 12 bases sitting between them. This CDR3 region has 13 residues. The CDR3, as DNA: TGCAGTGCTCCAAAAAAGCCGTCCTACGAGCAGTACTTC. This gives the protein CSAPKKPSYEQYF.

V gene TRBV20-1 combines with J gene TRBJ2-1, with D hard to call. Trimming removed 1 base at V and 4 bases at J, with 8 bases between. There are 13 residues in the CDR3. The germline V gene encodes CDR1 DFQATT and CDR2 SNEGSKA (reference sequence). The CDR3 region is CSARGPNYNEQFF. CDR3 coding DNA: TGCAGTGCTAGAGGCCCGAATTACAATGAGCAGTTCTTC.

This rearrangement joins TRBV6-1 to TRBJ1-1, with a possible D match to TRBD1 (5 bases). Trimming shortened V by 6 bases and J by 0 bases, and 11 bases separated the two germline ends. The germline V gene encodes CDR1 MNHNS and CDR2 SASEGT. The CDR3 is made up of 14 amino acids. CDR3 amino acids: CASSQDRMNTEAFF. The CDR3 coding sequence is TGTGCCAGCAGCCAAGACAGAATGAACACTGAAGCTTTCTTT.

The CDR3 is CASSLDLQGNEQFF. The CDR3 nucleotides are TGCGCCAGCAGCTTGGACCTCCAGGGCAATGAGCAGTTCTTC. The rearrangement joins TRBV5-1 to TRBJ2-1; D perhaps matches TRBD1 (5 bases). Germline CDR1 and CDR2: SGHRS and YFSETQ. Trimming left V 0 bases short and J 6 bases short, with 10 bases between. There are 14 residues in the CDR3. The whole variable domain, remainder taken from reference TRBV5-1 and TRBJ2-1, is KAGVTQTPRYLIKTRGQQVTLSCSPISGHRSVSWYQQTPGQGLQFLFEYFSETQRNKGNFPGRFSGRQFSNSRSEMNVSTLELGDSALYLCASSLDLQGNEQFFGPGTRLTVL.

The chain uses TRBV5-1 and TRBJ2-1, with 11 positions matching TRBD2. CDR1 SGHRS and CDR2 YFSETQ come from the germline V gene. The CDR3 runs 17 residues. J was trimmed by 7 bases and V by 6 bases; bases with no gene match: 15. CDR3 loop: CASTRTGSTSGKNEQFF. For the CDR3, the DNA is TGCGCCAGCACCCGGACAGGATCGACTAGCGGGAAAAATGAGCAGTTCTTC.

This clonotype was counted between two and nine times. The J gene is TRBJ2-1, the V gene TRBV5-1, with D unclear. Trimming took off 0 bases at V and 4 bases at J, with 11 bases between the two ends. Germline loops: CDR1 SGHRS, CDR2 YFSETQ. There are 15 residues in the CDR3. The CDR3 sequence: CASSLARNPYNEQFF. The DNA for the CDR3 is TGCGCCAGCAGCTTGGCACGGAATCCATACAATGAGCAGTTCTTC.

The chain combines TRBV3-1 with TRBJ2-1; D may be TRBD1 (5 bases). CDR3 length: 12 residues. Between the trimmed V and J ends, which lost 1 base and 14 bases, there was a span of 12 bases. From germline, CDR1 is LGHDT and CDR2 YNNKEL (reference sequence). CDR3: CASSQVGQIKFF. The CDR3 nucleotides read TGTGCCAGCAGCCAAGTGGGGCAGATTAAGTTCTTC.